The sequence of this TCR beta chain was determined in a study of CD8 T cells in Susac syndrome. At the level of the study: The sequenced Susac syndrome patients comprised five or six with active disease and roughly eight in remission. Treatment status at blood draw for the Susac syndrome patients was therapy-naive, corticosteroids, or intravenous immunoglobulin alone.

RNA totalling roughly 0.45 to 1 ug underwent reverse transcription with random hexamers. TCR beta CDR3 was amplified by immunoSEQ multiplex PCR. This amplification extended across 54 Vbeta and 13 Jbeta segments. TCRdb reprocessed the immunoSEQ multiplex PCR reads via MiXCR and lists one record per CDR3 protein. The sample contains roughly 220,000 distinct CDR3 sequences, approximately 94% of which appear only once. The germline CDR1 and CDR2 sequences are DFQATT and SNEGSKA (reference sequence). The CDR3 is made up of 14 amino acids. V gave up 5 bases and J gave up 2 bases, with 15 bases separating them. While CD8+ and CD4+ T cells were isolated negatively, TEMRA cells were enriched by FACS.

What was sequenced was CD4+ T cells from PBMCs. The V and J genes are TRBV20-1 and TRBJ1-2; D gene unclear. This TCR came from a human donor with Susac syndrome. For the CDR3, the DNA is TGCAGTGCTGACTCACCAGCGGGGAACTATGGCTACACCTTC. Translating gives CSADSPAGNYGYTF.